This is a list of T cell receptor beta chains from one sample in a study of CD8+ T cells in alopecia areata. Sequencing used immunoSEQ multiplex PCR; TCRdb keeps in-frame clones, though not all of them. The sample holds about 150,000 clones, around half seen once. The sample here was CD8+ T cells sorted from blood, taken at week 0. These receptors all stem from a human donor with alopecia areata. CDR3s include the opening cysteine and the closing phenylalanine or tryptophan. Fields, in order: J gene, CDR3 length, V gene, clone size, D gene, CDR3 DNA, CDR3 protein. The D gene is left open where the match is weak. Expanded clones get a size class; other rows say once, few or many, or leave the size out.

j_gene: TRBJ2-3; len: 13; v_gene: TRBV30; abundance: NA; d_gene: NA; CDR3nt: TGTGCCTGGAGTAGGGTTGTCACAGATACGCAGTATTTT; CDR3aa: CAWSRVVTDTQYF
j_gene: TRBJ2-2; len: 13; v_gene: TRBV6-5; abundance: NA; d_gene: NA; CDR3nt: TGTGCCAGCAGTTATGGGGGTGGCGGGGAGCTGTTTTTT; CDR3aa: CASSYGGGGELFF
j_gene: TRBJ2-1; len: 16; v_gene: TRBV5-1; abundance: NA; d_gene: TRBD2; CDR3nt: TGCGCCAGCAGATCCCGTAGCGGGGGGGACTACAATGAGCAGTTCTTC; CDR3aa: CASRSRSGGDYNEQFF
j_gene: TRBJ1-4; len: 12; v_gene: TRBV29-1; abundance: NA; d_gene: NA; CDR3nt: TGCAGCGTTATGTCAGAGGATGAAAAACTGTTTTTT; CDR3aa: CSVMSEDEKLFF
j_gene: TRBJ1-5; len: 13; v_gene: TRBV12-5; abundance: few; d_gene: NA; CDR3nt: TGTGCTAGTTCGATCAATAGCAATCAGCCCCAGCATTTT; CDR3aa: CASSINSNQPQHF
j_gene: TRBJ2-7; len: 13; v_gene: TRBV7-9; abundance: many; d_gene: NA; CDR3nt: TGTGCCAGCAGCTTGGGATACTCCTACGAGCAGTACTTC; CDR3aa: CASSLGYSYEQYF
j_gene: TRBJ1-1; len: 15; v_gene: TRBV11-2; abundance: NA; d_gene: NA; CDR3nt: TGTGCCAGCAGCGGGTCCTTGACCCTGGCCGCTGAAGCTTTCTTT; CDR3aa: CASSGSLTLAAEAFF
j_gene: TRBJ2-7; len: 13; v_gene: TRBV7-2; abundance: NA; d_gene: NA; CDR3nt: TGTGCCAGCGGGGAAGTCGGAGCCTACGAGCAGTACTTC; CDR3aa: CASGEVGAYEQYF
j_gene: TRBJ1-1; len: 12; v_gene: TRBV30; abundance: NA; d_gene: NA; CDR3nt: TGTGCCTGGAGGCCCGGCGACACTGAAGCTTTCTTT; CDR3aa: CAWRPGDTEAFF
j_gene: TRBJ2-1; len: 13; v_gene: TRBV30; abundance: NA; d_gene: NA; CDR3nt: TGTGCCTGGAGTGTAAGTTCCGGGAATGAGCAGTTCTTC; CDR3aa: CAWSVSSGNEQFF
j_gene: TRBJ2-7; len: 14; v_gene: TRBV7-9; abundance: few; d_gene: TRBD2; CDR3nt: TGTGCCAGCAGCCCTCCCGGGGGGGCGGGCGAGCAGTACTTC; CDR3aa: CASSPPGGAGEQYF
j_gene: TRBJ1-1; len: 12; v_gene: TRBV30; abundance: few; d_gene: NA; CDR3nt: TGTGCCTCGGGACATCTGAACACTGAAGCTTTCTTT; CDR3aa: CASGHLNTEAFF
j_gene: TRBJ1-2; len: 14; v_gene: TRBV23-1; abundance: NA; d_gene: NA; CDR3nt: TGCGCCAGTTTACTAGGGAGGTCAAACTATGGCTACACCTTC; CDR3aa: CASLLGRSNYGYTF
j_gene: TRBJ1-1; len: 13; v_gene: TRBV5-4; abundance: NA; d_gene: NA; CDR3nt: TGTGCCAGCAGCTTGCAAGGGGACACTGAAGCTTTCTTT; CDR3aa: CASSLQGDTEAFF
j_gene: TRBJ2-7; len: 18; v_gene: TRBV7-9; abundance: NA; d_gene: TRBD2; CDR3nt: TGTGCCAGCAGCTTAGCTTGGGGCAGCGGGGACCGCTCCTACGAGCAGTACTTC; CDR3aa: CASSLAWGSGDRSYEQYF
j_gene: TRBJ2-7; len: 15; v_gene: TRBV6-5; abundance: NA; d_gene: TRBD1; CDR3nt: TGTGCCAGCAGTTTAGGGACAGGGGGAAGGAACGAGCAGTACTTC; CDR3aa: CASSLGTGGRNEQYF
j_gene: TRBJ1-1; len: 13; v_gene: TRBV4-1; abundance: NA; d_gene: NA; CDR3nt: TGCGCCAGCAGCCAAGATTTTCTTCAGGAAGCTTTCTTT; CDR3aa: CASSQDFLQEAFF
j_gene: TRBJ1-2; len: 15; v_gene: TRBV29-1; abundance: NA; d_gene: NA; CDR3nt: TGCAGCGTTGAAGATGAAGGACAACTATTCTATGGCTACACCTTC; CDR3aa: CSVEDEGQLFYGYTF
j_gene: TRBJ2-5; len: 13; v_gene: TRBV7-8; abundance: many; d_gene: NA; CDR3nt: TGTGCCAGCAGGTACAGGGTTAGGGAGACCCAGTACTTC; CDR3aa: CASRYRVRETQYF
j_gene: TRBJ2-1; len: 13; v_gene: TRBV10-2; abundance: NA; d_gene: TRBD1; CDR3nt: TGCGCCAGCGGACAGGGGCCCTACAATGAGCAGTTCTTC; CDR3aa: CASGQGPYNEQFF
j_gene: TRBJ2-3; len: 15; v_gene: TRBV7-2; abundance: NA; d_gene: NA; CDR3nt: TGTGCCAGCAGCTCCACCAGACTGTCCACAGATACGCAGTATTTT; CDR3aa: CASSSTRLSTDTQYF